These 28 T cell receptor beta chains originate from one sample sequenced in a study of blood T cell repertoires in COVID-19. Using immunoSEQ multiplex PCR, the repertoire was profiled, and TCRdb retains in-frame clones only, with some absent. The sample contains about 320,000 clones, about 82% of which appear only once. Sequencing was carried out using peripheral blood. These receptors came from a woman aged 45-65 years with acute or convalescent COVID-19.

J is TRBJ2-7 and V is TRBV28; possibly TRBD1 for D (5 bases). The V and J ends lost 2 bases and 5 bases respectively, with 19 bases between them. The CDR3 sequence is 16 residues long. Germline V gene data show CDR1 as MDHEN and CDR2 as SYDVKM. The CDR3 coding sequence is TGTGCCAGCAGTTTAAGGGGCAGGGTGTTAACTCACGAGCAGTACTTC. Its translation is CASSLRGRVLTHEQYF.

The CDR3 coding sequence is TGTGCCAGCAGAAATGGGGCCCGTCGGGAGCAGTACTTC. Translated, it gives CASRNGARREQYF. This chain uses TRBV27 with TRBJ2-7; possible D gene TRBD1, 5 bases. Looked up from germline, CDR1 is MNHEY and CDR2 is SMNVEV (reference sequence). The CDR3 extends over 13 amino acids. V shed 6 bases and J shed 7 bases, with 16 bases lying between them.

V usage is TRBV6-5 and J usage is TRBJ1-2, with D possibly matching TRBD1 (5 bases). The CDR3 has 13 amino acids. Germline V lookup: CDR1 MNHEY, CDR2 SVGAGI. V gave up 5 bases and J gave up 4 bases, with 11 bases separating them. The chain's CDR3 is CASSNTGVYGYTF. CDR3 coding DNA: TGTGCCAGCAGTAATACAGGAGTCTATGGCTACACCTTC.

This chain joins TRBV27 and TRBJ2-3, with D possibly matching TRBD1 (6 bases). The CDR3 runs 13 residues. The V gene lost 5 bases and the J gene lost 5 bases, with 11 bases spanning the gap. Per the germline V gene, CDR1 is MNHEY and CDR2 is SMNVEV (reference sequence). Here the CDR3 reads CASSLQGEDTQYF. In DNA, the CDR3 is TGTGCCAGCAGTCTACAGGGTGAAGATACGCAGTATTTT.

This clone was seen once. V usage is TRBV9 and J usage is TRBJ2-7, with TRBD2 matching 8 bases. The CDR3 is 17 amino acids. Trimming cost V 0 bases and J 4 bases; bases outside gene matches: 12. Germline CDR1 is SGDLS and CDR2 is YYNGEE. CDR3 DNA: TGTGCCAGCAGCGTAGGCAGCGGGAGCCACCTAAGTTACGAGCAGTACTTC. This codes for CASSVGSGSHLSYEQYF.

The genes are TRBV19 and TRBJ1-1, with 7 bases lining up with TRBD1. The CDR3 spans 14 residues. Germline V gene sequence: CDR1 LNHDA, CDR2 SQIVND (reference sequence). V lost 5 bases, J lost 5 bases, and 8 bases stayed unmatched. CDR3 nucleotides: TGTGCCAGTAGTCTACAGGGGAGCGGTACTGAAGCTTTCTTT. It codes for CASSLQGSGTEAFF.

CDR3 sequence: CASSGGTANTEAFF. The CDR3 bases are TGTGCCAGCAGCGGAGGGACAGCTAACACTGAAGCTTTCTTT. The rearrangement uses TRBV7-2 and TRBJ1-1; TRBD1 aligns across 7 bases. Germline trimming cut 5 bases from V and 2 bases from J; bases unmatched to any gene: 5. CDR1 is SGHTA, CDR2 FQGNSA, per germline. The CDR3 runs 14 residues.

This rearrangement joins TRBV6-5 to TRBJ1-2; 9 bases line up with TRBD1. V dropped 5 bases and J dropped 10; count of bases not matched to a gene: 11. This CDR3 is built from 14 residues. Germline V gives CDR1 MNHEY, CDR2 SVGAGI. The CDR3 is CASSRTGVKVNYTF. In DNA form, the CDR3 reads TGTGCCAGCAGTCGGACAGGGGTGAAGGTTAACTACACCTTC.

The CDR3 spells CASSLVRDRGYEQYF. The CDR3 region has the DNA TGCGCCAGCAGCTTGGTTCGGGACAGGGGCTACGAGCAGTACTTC. V gene TRBV5-1 combines with J gene TRBJ2-7; 10 positions match TRBD1. The CDR3 is 15 amino acids. CDR1 is SGHRS, CDR2 YFSETQ, per germline. The V gene end was trimmed by 0 bases and the J gene end by 3 bases; junction bases not matched to a gene: 3. Variable domain in full (rest from reference TRBV5-1 and TRBJ2-7): KAGVTQTPRYLIKTRGQQVTLSCSPISGHRSVSWYQQTPGQGLQFLFEYFSETQRNKGNFPGRFSGRQFSNSRSEMNVSTLELGDSALYLCASSLVRDRGYEQYFGPGTRLTVT.

This chain joins TRBV28 and TRBJ2-5, with TRBD2 as a possible D gene (6 bases). The ends were cut back, 10 bases at V and 2 bases at J, with 8 bases in the middle. Per the germline V gene, CDR1 is MDHEN and CDR2 is SYDVKM. The CDR3 runs to 11 residues. The CDR3 region is CATGLQETQYF. In nucleotides, the CDR3 is TGTGCCACCGGACTACAAGAGACCCAGTACTTC.

This clone was picked up one time. The V gene is TRBV19, the J gene TRBJ1-4, with TRBD1 identical over 12 bases. The V gene's germline CDR1 is LNHDA and CDR2 SQIVND (reference sequence). J lost 6 bases, V lost 6 bases, and 2 bases had no gene match. The CDR3 contains 14 residues. The CDR3 bases are TGTGCCAGTAGGAGGGACAGGGGGCATGAAAAACTGTTTTTT. Translating it yields CASRRDRGHEKLFF.

V gene TRBV28 combines with J gene TRBJ1-5, with TRBD1 matching over 7 bases. This CDR3 has 15 residues. J was trimmed by 1 base and V by 4 bases; bases with no gene match: 4. Germline lookup yields CDR1 MDHEN and CDR2 SYDVKM. CDR3 loop: CASSSGQWSNQPQHF. As DNA, the CDR3 is TGTGCCAGCAGTTCGGGACAGTGGAGCAATCAGCCCCAGCATTTT.

The rearrangement uses TRBV5-8 and TRBJ2-1, with D tentatively TRBD2 (5 bases). Germline V lookup: CDR1 SGHTS, CDR2 YDEGEE. V was cut by 1 base and J by 7 bases, with 9 bases left in between. The length of the CDR3 is 13 residues. The CDR3: CASSLNRGNEQFF. In DNA, the CDR3 is TGTGCCAGCAGCTTGAACCGGGGAAATGAGCAGTTCTTC.

This clone has just one count. Other DNA sequences in the sample encode the same CDR3. The chain employs TRBV5-1 and TRBJ2-5; maybe TRBD2 (6 bases). Trimming took 2 bases from V and 1 from J, leaving 9 bases between them. The CDR3 contains 14 residues. Germline V lookup: CDR1 SGHRS, CDR2 YFSETQ. The CDR3 nucleotides are TGCGCCAGCAGCTTAGGACTACTCCAAGAGACCCAGTACTTC. It yields the protein CASSLGLLQETQYF.

This clone is a singleton in its sample. The rearrangement uses TRBV12-3 or TRBV12-4 and TRBJ1-5, with D unclear. With 2 bases removed from V and 5 bases from J, the gap between germline ends came to 7 bases. The CDR3 spans 13 residues. The CDR3 bases are TGTGCCAGCAGTTTATCCCCAGATCAGCCCCAGCATTTT. Encoded protein: CASSLSPDQPQHF.

CDR3 protein: CASRKLGAGNTEAFF. Here the CDR3 DNA reads TGTGCCAGCAGGAAACTGGGGGCGGGTAACACTGAAGCTTTCTTT. The V and J genes are TRBV6-5 and TRBJ1-1, with a tentative D call TRBD1 (6 bases). This CDR3 is built from 15 residues. The germline gives CDR1 MNHEY, CDR2 SVGAGI. The V end lost 6 bases, the J end lost 2 bases, and 16 bases lay between the germline ends.

The chain links TRBV6-5 to TRBJ2-2, with TRBD2 matching 10 bases. Germline V gene sequence: CDR1 MNHEY, CDR2 SVGAGI. The CDR3 has 16 residues. J lost 7 bases, V lost 2 bases, and 7 bases had no gene match. CDR3 nucleotide sequence: TGTGCCAGCAGTTACCTAGCGGGAGTACTAGGCGGGGAGCTGTTTTTT. This encodes CASSYLAGVLGGELFF.

The rearrangement joins TRBV7-9 to TRBJ2-7; 8 bases map to TRBD2. V dropped 4 bases and J dropped 1; count of bases not matched to a gene: 18. The CDR3 totals 19 residues. Germline assignment: CDR1 SEHNR and CDR2 FQNEAQ (reference sequence). The CDR3 sequence: CASSSTRGGQRERSYEQYF. CDR3 nucleotides: TGTGCCAGCAGCTCCACCCGGGGGGGGCAGCGGGAGCGGTCCTACGAGCAGTACTTC. The whole variable domain, remainder taken from reference TRBV7-9 and TRBJ2-7, is DTGVSQNPRHKITKRGQNVTFRCDPISEHNRLYWYRQTLGQGPEFLTYFQNEAQLEKSRLLSDRFSAERPKGSFSTLEIQRTEQGDSAMYLCASSSTRGGQRERSYEQYFGPGTRLTVT.

The chain is built from TRBV29-1 and TRBJ2-1, with TRBD2 identical over 11 bases. Germline CDR1 is SQVTM and CDR2 is ANQGSEA. The V segment lost 1 base and the J segment 9 bases; nucleotides outside the gene matches: 8. The CDR3 is made up of 15 amino acids. The CDR3 bases are TGCAGCGTTGAAGCGACTAGCGGGAATCGTTTTGAGCAGTTCTTC. Residues: CSVEATSGNRFEQFF.

The chain is built from TRBV29-1 and TRBJ1-2; unclear D gene. CDR3 length equals 15 residues. CDR1 is SQVTM, CDR2 ANQGSEA, per germline. V was clipped by 3 bases and J by 2 bases, with 16 bases between them. CDR3 protein: CSVDALGRANYGYTF. The CDR3 DNA sequence: TGCAGCGTTGATGCCCTCGGCAGAGCGAACTATGGCTACACCTTC.

The chain carries TRBV7-3 and TRBJ2-5; tentatively, D is TRBD2 (6 bases). CDR3 length: 13 amino acids. V lost 4 bases, J lost 4 bases, and 10 bases lay in between. Germline-derived CDR1 and CDR2 are SGHTA and FQGTGA. Here the CDR3 reads CASSSGGAETQYF. CDR3 bases: TGTGCCAGCAGCTCGGGCGGGGCAGAGACCCAGTACTTC.

The CDR3 sequence is CASSRGQGALNYGYTF. The CDR3 DNA sequence: TGTGCCAGCAGCCGAGGACAGGGGGCGCTTAACTATGGCTACACCTTC. The chain uses TRBV7-8 and TRBJ1-2, with 11 bases fitting TRBD1. J gave up 1 base and V 5 bases, and 6 bases lay outside the gene matches. The CDR3 extends over 16 amino acids. Germline loops: CDR1 SGHVS, CDR2 FQNEAQ. Variable domain in full (rest from reference TRBV7-8 and TRBJ1-2): GAGVSQSPRYKVAKRGQDVALRCDPISGHVSLFWYQQALGQGPEFLTYFQNEAQLDKSGLPSDRFFAERPEGSVSTLKIQRTQQEDSAVYLCASSRGQGALNYGYTFGSGTRLTVV.

This chain links TRBV28 with TRBJ2-7, with 7 bases lining up with TRBD2. This CDR3 contains 14 residues. The V and J ends lost 5 bases and 3 bases, in that order; junction bases with no gene match: 7. CDR1 and CDR2 from the germline V gene are MDHEN and SYDVKM. The DNA of the CDR3 is TGTGCCAGCAGTATGGGAGGGCTCGACTACGAGCAGTACTTC. Protein: CASSMGGLDYEQYF.

The genes are TRBV28 and TRBJ1-1, with D hard to call. V was trimmed by 3 bases and J by 2 bases, leaving 16 bases between them. Germline CDR1 is MDHEN and CDR2 is SYDVKM. The CDR3 is made up of 16 amino acids. CDR3 loop: CASSLFAQQINTEAFF. DNA of the CDR3: TGTGCCAGCAGTTTGTTCGCCCAACAAATAAACACTGAAGCTTTCTTT.

This clone has only one observation. The chain joins TRBV6-5 to TRBJ1-3, with TRBD1 as a possible D gene (6 bases). V lost 2 bases to trimming and J lost 4 bases, with 12 bases between them. This CDR3 region has 15 residues. In germline, CDR1 is MNHEY, CDR2 SVGAGI. CDR3 DNA sequence: TGTGCCAGCAGTTACGGACAGCTAGGAGGAAACACCATATATTTT. It specifies CASSYGQLGGNTIYF.

V usage is TRBV23-1 and J usage is TRBJ2-7, with TRBD1 matching 8 bases. TRBV23-1 is filed as an ORF, its function uncertain. CDR3 length: 15 residues. J gave up 5 bases and V 0 bases, and 6 bases lay outside the gene matches. The CDR3 loop is CASSQSWTGYHEQYF. The DNA for the CDR3 is TGCGCCAGCAGTCAATCGTGGACAGGGTACCACGAGCAGTACTTC.

The gene calls are TRBV19 and TRBJ2-7; 8 bases are shared with TRBD2. From germline, CDR1 is LNHDA and CDR2 SQIVND (reference sequence). The length of the CDR3 is 17 residues. V lost 0 bases and J lost 0; bases outside the gene matches: 7. In DNA form, the CDR3 reads TGTGCCAGTAGTATAGATCTATTCGCGGGAGGCTCCTACGAGCAGTACTTC. Translated, it gives CASSIDLFAGGSYEQYF.

This clone was detected only once. The chain combines TRBV7-8 with TRBJ1-5; D unclear. V was clipped by 4 bases and J by 5 bases, with 12 bases between them. The CDR3 is made up of 14 amino acids. From germline, CDR1 is SGHVS and CDR2 FQNEAQ. The CDR3 spells CASSSVRQDQPQHF. Here the CDR3 DNA reads TGTGCCAGCAGCTCGGTCCGGCAGGATCAGCCCCAGCATTTT.